The 8 T cell receptor beta chains below all came from one sample that was sequenced in a study of T cells after yellow fever vaccination. TCRdb reprocessed the 5' RACE reads with MiXCR, giving one entry per CDR3 protein. Seen here are around 70,000 distinct CDR3 sequences, more than 5.5% observed once, and the top ten hold around 32%. Source: CD8+ T cells sorted from PBMCs, taken 4 to 6 days after the first yellow fever vaccination. These receptor sequences come from a man aged 18 to 29 who received the YFV17D yellow fever vaccine.

The rearrangement uses TRBV15 and TRBJ2-3, with 7 bases that match TRBD1. The V and J ends lost 1 base and 2 bases, in that order; junction bases with no gene match: 3. This CDR3 has 15 residues. In germline, CDR1 is LNHNV, CDR2 YYDKDF (reference sequence). This chain's CDR3 is CATSRGDRHTDTQYF. In DNA, the CDR3 is TGTGCCACCAGCAGAGGGGACAGACACACAGATACGCAGTATTTT. Variable domain in full (rest from reference TRBV15 and TRBJ2-3): DAMVIQNPRYQVTQFGKPVTLSCSQTLNHNVMYWYQQKSSQAPKLLFHYYDKDFNNEADTPDNFQSRRPNTSFCFLDIRSPGLGDTAMYLCATSRGDRHTDTQYFGPGTRLTVL.

This clonotype has more than one count but fewer than ten. Its ends do not fully match the called genes, so a read error is possible. The chain recombines TRBV7-2 with TRBJ2-1; 10 bases match TRBD2. In germline, CDR1 is SGHTA, CDR2 FQGNSA. This CDR3 spans 15 amino acids. In DNA, the CDR3 is TGTGCCAGCAGCGTAGCGGGGGGCCTAGAAAATGAGCAGTTCTTC. Its protein is CASSVAGGLENEQFF. Looking up the rest from reference TRBV7-2 and TRBJ2-1 gives the full variable domain: GAGVSQSPSNKVTEKGKDVELRCDPISGHTALYWYRQSLGQGLEFLIYFQGNSAPDKSGLPSDRFSAERTGGSVSTLTIQRTQQEDSAVYLCASSVAGGLENEQFFGPGTRLTVL.

The V and J genes are TRBV6-2 or TRBV6-3 and TRBJ2-1; TRBD1 matches at 8 bases. Germline CDR1 reads MNHEY; CDR2 reads SVGEGT. The CDR3 has 13 amino acids. The V segment lost 8 bases and the J segment 2 bases; nucleotides outside the gene matches: 2. CDR3 amino acids: CASRDRTYNEQFF. CDR3 coding DNA: TGTGCCAGCCGGGACAGGACCTACAATGAGCAGTTCTTC.

This clonotype showed up many times. The chain carries TRBV29-1 and TRBJ2-5; TRBD2 might be the D (5 bases). With 7 bases removed from V and 2 bases from J, the gap between germline ends came to 20 bases. CDR3 length: 15 amino acids. Germline assignment: CDR1 SQVTM and CDR2 ANQGSEA. The CDR3 region has the DNA TGCAGCGCCATACCGGCCTCACTAGAACAAGAGACCCAGTACTTC. Translating it yields CSAIPASLEQETQYF. The variable domain in full, completed from reference TRBV29-1 and TRBJ2-5, reads SAVISQKPSRDICQRGTSLTIQCQVDSQVTMMFWYRQQPGQSLTLIATANQGSEATYESGFVIDKFPISRPNLTFSTLTVSNMSPEDSSIYLCSAIPASLEQETQYFGPGTRLLVL.

This clonotype has more than one count but fewer than ten. This chain links TRBV4-1 with TRBJ1-6; D remains ambiguous. Trimming stripped 1 base from V and 10 bases from J, with 11 bases between. From germline, CDR1 is MGHRA and CDR2 YSYEKL. The CDR3 totals 14 residues. As DNA, the CDR3 is TGCGCCAGCAGCCAAGTGGCGATGGGATCACCCCTCCACTTT. Amino acid sequence: CASSQVAMGSPLHF.

This clonotype was counted only a few times. The chain carries TRBV3-1 and TRBJ2-3; D uncertain. The germline V gene has CDR1 LGHDT and CDR2 YNNKEL (reference sequence). This CDR3 is built from 16 residues. The V gene lost 0 bases and the J gene lost 1 base, with 11 bases spanning the gap. The CDR3 loop is CASSQDLGSGTDTQYF. In DNA, the CDR3 is TGTGCCAGCAGCCAAGATCTGGGCTCGGGCACAGATACGCAGTATTTT.

This clonotype was detected only a few times. This rearrangement joins TRBV6-2 or TRBV6-3 to TRBJ2-1; perhaps D is TRBD1 or TRBD2 (5 bases each). Germline V gives CDR1 MNHEY, CDR2 SVGEGT. The length of the CDR3 is 15 residues. V was pared by 5 bases and J by 2 bases, with 13 bases between. CDR3 residues: CASSRRDAAYNEQFF. The CDR3 coding sequence is TGTGCCAGCAGTCGCCGGGACGCCGCCTACAATGAGCAGTTCTTC.

This clonotype was detected only a few times. The gene calls are TRBV28 and TRBJ2-1; D is possibly TRBD2 (5 bases). The ends were cut back, 6 bases at V and 1 base at J, with 19 bases in the middle. The length of the CDR3 is 17 residues. Germline V lookup: CDR1 MDHEN, CDR2 SYDVKM. Here the CDR3 reads CASSSKRAAASYNEQFF. The DNA of the CDR3 is TGTGCCAGCAGCTCTAAGAGGGCGGCAGCATCCTACAATGAGCAGTTCTTC.